The rows below give T cell receptor beta chains drawn from one sample of a study of naive and memory T cell subsets. TCRdb re-called the UMI-ligation and nested PCR reads through MiXCR, storing one row per CDR3 protein. The sample includes 89,000 or so distinct CDR3 sequences, about an eighth of them seen just once. The material sequenced was central memory CD4+ T cells from blood. Every receptor here comes from a human donor in good health. Each CDR3 is given with its conserved first and last residue.

cdr3_length	v_call	j_call	cdr3_aa
13	TRBV7-9	TRBJ2-7	CASSWDRGGEQYF
16	TRBV7-2	TRBJ1-1	CASSSTRQGRVAEAFF
14	TRBV29-1	TRBJ2-7	CSVEGLAGNYEQYF
14	TRBV29-1	TRBJ2-3	CSVAPPNGADTQYF
15	TRBV20-1	TRBJ1-6	CSASHRGEPNSPLHF
12	TRBV30	TRBJ2-3	CAASGSTDTQYF
14	TRBV20-1	TRBJ1-4	CSAREVGISEKLFF
15	TRBV5-5	TRBJ2-1	CASSREGYQGNEQFF
17	TRBV7-2	TRBJ2-7	CASSLGRGGTVLYEQYF
15	TRBV6-5	TRBJ2-1	CASSETSGGFNEQFF
16	TRBV11-2	TRBJ1-1	CASSYGTGLPNTEAFF
15	TRBV5-1	TRBJ2-5	CASGQGQGRQETQYF
16	TRBV2	TRBJ2-5	CASSKEETSGGRTQYF
14	TRBV12-3/TRBV12-4	TRBJ1-2	CASSKETANYGYTF
14	TRBV29-1	TRBJ1-4	CSVMGTLTNEKLFF
14	TRBV20-1	TRBJ2-5	CSARNEGGSETQYF
14	TRBV6-2/TRBV6-3	TRBJ1-1	CASSYGASNTEAFF
14	TRBV3-1	TRBJ2-1	CASSHPPQRYEQFF
18	TRBV5-1	TRBJ2-3	CASSLGVAGTSYTDTQYF
14	TRBV6-2/TRBV6-3	TRBJ2-7	CASRRGVGVDEQYF
16	TRBV5-1	TRBJ2-1	CASSRTGTASYNEQFF
15	TRBV20-1	TRBJ2-7	CSASLGTSVTYEQYF
16	TRBV4-1	TRBJ2-5	CASSREGTGVQETQYF
13	TRBV12-3/TRBV12-4	TRBJ1-1	CASSFQGGTEAFF
16	TRBV7-2	TRBJ2-1	CASSLASSTAYNEQFF
18	TRBV7-6	TRBJ2-5	CASSYTIRLGYLEETQYF
12	TRBV7-2	TRBJ1-1	CASSLGQGGAFF
13	TRBV29-1	TRBJ1-4	CSVEESKGNGLRF
16	TRBV18	TRBJ1-5	CASLPSSGNSNQPQHF
16	TRBV20-1	TRBJ1-5	CSAREPRDRTYQPQHF
15	TRBV18	TRBJ1-6	CASSPSQGYGSPLHF
14	TRBV3-1	TRBJ2-6	CASIGNSGANVLTF
13	TRBV29-1	TRBJ2-5	CSVLVSGSETQYF
14	TRBV6-1	TRBJ1-1	CASKKVGQNTEAFF
16	TRBV20-1	TRBJ2-3	CSATLTSGRSTDTQYF
12	TRBV3-1	TRBJ2-1	CASSQDRTRQFF
14	TRBV5-4	TRBJ1-2	CASSSRDGVYGYTF
14	TRBV10-2	TRBJ2-7	CASSERLAAYEQYF
15	TRBV10-3	TRBJ1-5	CAISESAGRNQPQHF
15	TRBV7-2	TRBJ1-4	CASSRSQATNEKLFF
12	TRBV19	TRBJ1-2	CASRNLGDGYTF
17	TRBV10-3	TRBJ2-7	CAVRPGLAGDHSYEQYF
13	TRBV12-3/TRBV12-4	TRBJ1-2	CASSLDSDYGYTF
15	TRBV6-5	TRBJ2-1	CASSSPGTSSTEQFF
16	TRBV5-5	TRBJ2-7	CASSWEGRGSGSEQYF
16	TRBV2	TRBJ1-5	CASSQGAKGSNQPQHF
13	TRBV7-2	TRBJ2-7	CASSLQIFYEQYF